The sequence of this T cell receptor beta chain was determined in a study of control samples from healthy donors and cancer patients. Sequencing was performed with immunoSEQ multiplex PCR; in TCRdb, only in-frame clones are kept and a portion is missing. This sample has 45,000 to 55,000 clones; 93% occur once, and the top ten carry 23%. Germline lookup yields CDR1 ENHRY and CDR2 SYGVKD. The CDR3 runs to 13 residues. Trimming pared 5 bases from V and 1 base from J, leaving 8 bases between. The specimen sequenced was PBMCs. The TCR comes from a woman between 45 and 60 years old with head and neck cancer. The chain employs TRBV10-3 and TRBJ1-2, with no clear D. CDR3 protein: CAISTEFNYGYTF. The CDR3 DNA is TGTGCCATCAGTACAGAATTTAACTATGGCTACACCTTC.